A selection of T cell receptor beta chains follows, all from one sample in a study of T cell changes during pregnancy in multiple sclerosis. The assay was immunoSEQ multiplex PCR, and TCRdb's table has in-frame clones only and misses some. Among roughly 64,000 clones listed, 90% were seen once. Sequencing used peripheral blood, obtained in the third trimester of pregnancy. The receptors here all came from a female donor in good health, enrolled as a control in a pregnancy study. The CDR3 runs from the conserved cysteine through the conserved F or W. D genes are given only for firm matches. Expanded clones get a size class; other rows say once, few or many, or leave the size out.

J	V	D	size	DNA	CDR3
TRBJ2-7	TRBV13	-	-	TGTGCCAGCAGCTGGCGGGACAGTCCGGATTACGAGCAGTACTTC	CASSWRDSPDYEQYF
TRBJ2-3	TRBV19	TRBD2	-	TGTGCCAGTAGCGTAACTAGCGGGAGGGCAAGAGATACGCAGTATTTT	CASSVTSGRARDTQYF
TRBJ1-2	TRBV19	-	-	TGTGCCAGTAGTCCCCAGGACGGAGGGTATGGCTACACCTTC	CASSPQDGGYGYTF
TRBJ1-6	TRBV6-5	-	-	TGTGCCAGCAGACACGACATCTCACCCCTCCACTTT	CASRHDISPLHF
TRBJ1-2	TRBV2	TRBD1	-	TGTGCCAGCAGTGAAGCGCTTCGGGGGACAGGGCAAGGCTACACCTTC	CASSEALRGTGQGYTF
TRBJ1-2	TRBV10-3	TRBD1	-	TGTGCCATCAGGGAACAGGGGATTGGCTATGGCTACACCTTC	CAIREQGIGYGYTF
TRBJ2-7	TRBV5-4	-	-	TGTGCCAGCAGCCAGAATGCCAGAGGGTCGGGCTACGAGCAGTACTTC	CASSQNARGSGYEQYF
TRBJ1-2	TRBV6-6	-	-	TGTGCCAGCAGTTACTCGGGGGGAGGGACCTATGGCTACACCTTC	CASSYSGGGTYGYTF
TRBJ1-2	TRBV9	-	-	TGTGCCAGCAGTAAGTCGGACAGCCCTAACTATGGCTACACCTTC	CASSKSDSPNYGYTF
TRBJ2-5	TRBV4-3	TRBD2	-	TGCGCCAGCAGCCACCCGAACGGGCGGGGGGACTACCAAGAGACCCAGTACTTC	CASSHPNGRGDYQETQYF
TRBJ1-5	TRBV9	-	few	TGTGCCAGCGGGGGGGACGGTTCCAATCAGCCCCAGCATTTT	CASGGDGSNQPQHF